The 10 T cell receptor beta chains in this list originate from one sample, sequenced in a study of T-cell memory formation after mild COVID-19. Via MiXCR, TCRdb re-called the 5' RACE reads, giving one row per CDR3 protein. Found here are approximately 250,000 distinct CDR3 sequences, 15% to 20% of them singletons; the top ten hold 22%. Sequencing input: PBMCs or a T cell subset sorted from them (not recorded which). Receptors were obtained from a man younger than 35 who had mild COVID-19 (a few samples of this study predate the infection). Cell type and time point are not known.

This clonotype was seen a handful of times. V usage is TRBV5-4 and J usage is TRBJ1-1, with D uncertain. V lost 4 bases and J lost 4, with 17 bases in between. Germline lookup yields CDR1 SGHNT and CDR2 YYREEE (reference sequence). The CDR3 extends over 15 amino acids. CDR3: CASSQAATGGTEAFF. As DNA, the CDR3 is TGTGCCAGCAGCCAGGCGGCCACTGGAGGCACTGAAGCTTTCTTT. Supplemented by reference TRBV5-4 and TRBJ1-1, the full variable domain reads ETGVTQSPTHLIKTRGQQVTLRCSSQSGHNTVSWYQQALGQGPQFIFQYYREEENGRGNFPPRFSGLQFPNYSSELNVNALELDDSALYLCASSQAATGGTEAFFGQGTRLTVV.

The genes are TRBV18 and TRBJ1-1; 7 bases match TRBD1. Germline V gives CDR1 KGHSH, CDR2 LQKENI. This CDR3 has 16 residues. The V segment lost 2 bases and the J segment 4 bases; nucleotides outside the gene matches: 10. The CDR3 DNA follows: TGTGCCAGCTCACCAAACGAGGGGGCTAGGGGCACTGAAGCTTTCTTT. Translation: CASSPNEGARGTEAFF.

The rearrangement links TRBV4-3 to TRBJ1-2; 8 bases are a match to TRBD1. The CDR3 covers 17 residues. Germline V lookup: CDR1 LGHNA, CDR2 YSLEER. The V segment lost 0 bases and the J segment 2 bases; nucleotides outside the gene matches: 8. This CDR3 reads CASSQDGTGGGNYGYTF. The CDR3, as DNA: TGCGCCAGCAGCCAAGATGGGACAGGCGGGGGAAACTATGGCTACACCTTC.

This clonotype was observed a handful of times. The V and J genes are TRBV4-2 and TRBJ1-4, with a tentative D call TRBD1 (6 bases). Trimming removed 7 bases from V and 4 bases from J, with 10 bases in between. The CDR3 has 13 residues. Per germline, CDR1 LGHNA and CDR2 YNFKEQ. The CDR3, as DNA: TGTGCCAGCACCCGACAGGTTAATGAAAAACTGTTTTTT. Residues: CASTRQVNEKLFF.

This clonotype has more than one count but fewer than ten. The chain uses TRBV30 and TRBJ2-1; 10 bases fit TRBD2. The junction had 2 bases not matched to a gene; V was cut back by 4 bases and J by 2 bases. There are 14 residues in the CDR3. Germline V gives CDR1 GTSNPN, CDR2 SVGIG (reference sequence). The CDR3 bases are TGTGCCTGGACTAGCGGGGGCCCCTACAATGAGCAGTTCTTC. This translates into CAWTSGGPYNEQFF.

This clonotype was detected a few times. CDR3 sequence reads: CASRDNTEAFF. The CDR3 region has the DNA TGTGCCAGCCGGGACAACACTGAAGCTTTCTTT. The rearrangement uses TRBV6-2 or TRBV6-3 and TRBJ1-1; possibly TRBD1 for D (5 bases). V shed 8 bases and J shed 2 bases, with 6 bases lying between them. CDR3 length: 11 residues. Germline-derived CDR1 and CDR2 are MNHEY and SVGEGT.

The CDR3 coding sequence is TGTGCCAGCAGCTTGGGGGACACTTCCTACGAGCAGTACTTC. Encoded protein: CASSLGDTSYEQYF. This chain connects TRBV5-8 to TRBJ2-7; D is perhaps TRBD1 (6 bases). Germline V gene data show CDR1 as SGHTS and CDR2 as YDEGEE. The CDR3 totals 14 residues. V dropped 0 bases and J dropped 1 base, with 8 bases sitting between them.

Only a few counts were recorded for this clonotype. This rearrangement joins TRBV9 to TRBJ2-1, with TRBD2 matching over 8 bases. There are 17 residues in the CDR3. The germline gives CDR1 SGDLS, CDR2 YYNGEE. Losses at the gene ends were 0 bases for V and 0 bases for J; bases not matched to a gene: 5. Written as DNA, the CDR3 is TGTGCCAGCAGCGTAGCGAAGCGGGGGAGCTCCTACAATGAGCAGTTCTTC. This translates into CASSVAKRGSSYNEQFF. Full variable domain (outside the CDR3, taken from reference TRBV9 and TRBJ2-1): DSGVTQTPKHLITATGQRVTLRCSPRSGDLSVYWYQQSLDQGLQFLIQYYNGEERAKGNILERFSAQQFPDLHSELNLSSLELGDSALYFCASSVAKRGSSYNEQFFGPGTRLTVL.

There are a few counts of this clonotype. In nucleotides, the CDR3 is TGCAGTGCCCAGACTAGCGGGGGCCGACAAGAGACCCAGTACTTC. Translation: CSAQTSGGRQETQYF. The chain combines TRBV20-1 with TRBJ2-5; 12 nucleotides line up with TRBD2. This CDR3 is built from 15 residues. Unmatched junction bases numbered 7, after V lost 6 bases and J lost 2 bases. Germline V gene data show CDR1 as DFQATT and CDR2 as SNEGSKA (reference sequence).

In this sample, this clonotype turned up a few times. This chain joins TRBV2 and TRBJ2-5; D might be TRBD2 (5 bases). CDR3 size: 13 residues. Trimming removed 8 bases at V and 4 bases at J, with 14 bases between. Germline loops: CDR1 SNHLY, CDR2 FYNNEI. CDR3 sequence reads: CASPRVSGETQYF. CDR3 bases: TGTGCCAGCCCTAGGGTGAGCGGAGAGACCCAGTACTTC.